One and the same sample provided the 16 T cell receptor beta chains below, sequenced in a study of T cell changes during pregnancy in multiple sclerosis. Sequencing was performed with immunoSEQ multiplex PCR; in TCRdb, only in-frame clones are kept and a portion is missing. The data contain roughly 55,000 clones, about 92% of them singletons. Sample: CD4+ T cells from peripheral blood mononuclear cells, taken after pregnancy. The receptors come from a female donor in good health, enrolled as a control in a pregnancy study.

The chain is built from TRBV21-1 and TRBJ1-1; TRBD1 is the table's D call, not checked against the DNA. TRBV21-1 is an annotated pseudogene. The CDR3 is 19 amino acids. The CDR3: CASRDGQWGPDGMNTEAFF. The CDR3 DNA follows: TGTGCCAGCAGAGATGGACAGTGGGGGCCGGACGGCATGAACACTGAAGCTTTCTTT.

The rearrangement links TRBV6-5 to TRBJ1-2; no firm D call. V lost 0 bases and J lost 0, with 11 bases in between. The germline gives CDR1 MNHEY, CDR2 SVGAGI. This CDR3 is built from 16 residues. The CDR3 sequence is CASSYSNQKANYGYTF. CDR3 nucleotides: TGTGCCAGCAGTTACTCGAACCAGAAAGCTAACTATGGCTACACCTTC.

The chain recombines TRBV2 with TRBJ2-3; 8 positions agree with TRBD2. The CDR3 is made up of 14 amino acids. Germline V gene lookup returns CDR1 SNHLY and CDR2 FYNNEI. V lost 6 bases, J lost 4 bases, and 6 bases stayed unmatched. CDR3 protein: CASSRGTSPDTQYF. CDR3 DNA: TGTGCCAGCAGCCGCGGGACTAGTCCAGATACGCAGTATTTT.

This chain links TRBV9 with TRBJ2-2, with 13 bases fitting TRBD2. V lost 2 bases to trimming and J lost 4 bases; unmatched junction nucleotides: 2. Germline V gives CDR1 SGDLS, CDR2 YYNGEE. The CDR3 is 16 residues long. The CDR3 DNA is TGTGCCAGCAGCGTTCGGACTAGCGGGGGCACCGGGGAGCTGTTTTTT. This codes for CASSVRTSGGTGELFF.

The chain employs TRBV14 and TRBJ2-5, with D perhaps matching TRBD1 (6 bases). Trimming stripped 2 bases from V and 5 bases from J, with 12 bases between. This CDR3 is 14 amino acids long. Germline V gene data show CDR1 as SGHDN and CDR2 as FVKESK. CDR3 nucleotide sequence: TGTGCCAGCAGCCAAAACAGGGTCTCGGAGACCCAGTACTTC. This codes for CASSQNRVSETQYF.

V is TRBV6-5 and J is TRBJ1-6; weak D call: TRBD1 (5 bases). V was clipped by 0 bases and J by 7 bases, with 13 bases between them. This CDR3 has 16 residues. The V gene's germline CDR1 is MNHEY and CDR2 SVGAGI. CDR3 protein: CASSYSKQTANSPLHF. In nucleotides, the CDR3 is TGTGCCAGCAGTTACTCGAAACAGACAGCAAATTCACCCCTCCACTTT.

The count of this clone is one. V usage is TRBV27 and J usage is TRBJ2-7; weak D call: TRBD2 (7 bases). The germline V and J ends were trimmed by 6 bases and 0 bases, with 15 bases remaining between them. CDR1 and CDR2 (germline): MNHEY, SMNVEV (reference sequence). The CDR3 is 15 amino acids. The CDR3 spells CASSLGGGVSYEQYF. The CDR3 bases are TGTGCCAGCAGCCTAGGGGGGGGCGTCTCCTACGAGCAGTACTTC.

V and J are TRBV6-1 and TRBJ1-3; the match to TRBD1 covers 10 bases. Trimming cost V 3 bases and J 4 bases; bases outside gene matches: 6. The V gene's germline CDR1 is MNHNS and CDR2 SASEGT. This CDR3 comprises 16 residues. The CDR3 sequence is CASSELTGGEGNTIYF. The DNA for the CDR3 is TGTGCCAGCAGTGAGCTGACAGGGGGCGAAGGAAACACCATATATTTT.

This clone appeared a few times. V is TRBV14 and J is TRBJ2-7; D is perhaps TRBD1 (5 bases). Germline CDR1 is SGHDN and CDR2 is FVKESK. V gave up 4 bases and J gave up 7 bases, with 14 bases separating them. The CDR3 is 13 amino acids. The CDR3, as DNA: TGTGCCAGCAGCCTCTATCAGGGTGGGGAGCAGTACTTC. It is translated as CASSLYQGGEQYF.

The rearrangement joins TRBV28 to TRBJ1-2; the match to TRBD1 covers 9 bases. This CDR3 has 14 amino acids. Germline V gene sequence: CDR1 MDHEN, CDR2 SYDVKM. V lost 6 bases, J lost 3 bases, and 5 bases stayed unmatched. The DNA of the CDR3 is TGTGCCAGCAGAGGACAGGGGAATTACTATGGCTACACCTTC. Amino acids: CASRGQGNYYGYTF.

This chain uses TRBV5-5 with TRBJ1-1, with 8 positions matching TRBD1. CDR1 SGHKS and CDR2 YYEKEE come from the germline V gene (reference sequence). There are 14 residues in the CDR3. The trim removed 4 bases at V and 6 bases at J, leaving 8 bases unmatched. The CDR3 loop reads CASSKRTGLAEAFF. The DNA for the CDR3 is TGTGCCAGCAGCAAACGGACAGGGTTGGCTGAAGCTTTCTTT.

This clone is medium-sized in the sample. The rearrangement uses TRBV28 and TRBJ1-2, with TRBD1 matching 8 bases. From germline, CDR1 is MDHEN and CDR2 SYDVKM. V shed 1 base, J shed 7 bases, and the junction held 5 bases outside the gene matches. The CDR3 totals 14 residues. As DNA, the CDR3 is TGTGCCAGCAGTTTATTACAGGGGGGAAGTGGCTACACCTTC. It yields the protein CASSLLQGGSGYTF.

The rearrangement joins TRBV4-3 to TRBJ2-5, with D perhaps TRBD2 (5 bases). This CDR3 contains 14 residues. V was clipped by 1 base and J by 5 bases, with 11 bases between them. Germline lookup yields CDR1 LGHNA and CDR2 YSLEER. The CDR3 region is CASSQGTSDETQYF. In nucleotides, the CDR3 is TGCGCCAGCAGCCAAGGGACTTCGGACGAGACCCAGTACTTC.

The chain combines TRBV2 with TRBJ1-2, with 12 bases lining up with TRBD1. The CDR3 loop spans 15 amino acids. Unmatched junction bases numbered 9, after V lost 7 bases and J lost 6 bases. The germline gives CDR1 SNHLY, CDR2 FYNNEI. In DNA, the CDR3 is TGTGCCAGCATTTTAACGGGACAGGGGGCCCATGGCTACACCTTC. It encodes CASILTGQGAHGYTF.

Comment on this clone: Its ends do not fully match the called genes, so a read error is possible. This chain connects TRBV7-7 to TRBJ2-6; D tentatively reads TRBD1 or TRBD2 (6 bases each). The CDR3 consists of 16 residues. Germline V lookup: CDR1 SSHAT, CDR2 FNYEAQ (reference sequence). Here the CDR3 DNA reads TGTGCTAGCAGCTTAGGGGGGCCTTCTGGGGCCAACGTCCTGACTTTC. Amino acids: CASSLGGPSGANVLTF.

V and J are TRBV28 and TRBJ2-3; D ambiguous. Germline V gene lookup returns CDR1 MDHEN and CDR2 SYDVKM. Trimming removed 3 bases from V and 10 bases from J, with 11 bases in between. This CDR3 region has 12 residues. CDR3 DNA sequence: TGTGCCAGCAGTTTGTACAATCGGGCGCAGTATTTT. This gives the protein CASSLYNRAQYF. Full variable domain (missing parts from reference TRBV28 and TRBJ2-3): DVKVTQSSRYLVKRTGEKVFLECVQDMDHENMFWYRQDPGLGLRLIYFSYDVKMKEKGDIPEGYSVSREKKERFSLILESASTNQTSMYLCASSLYNRAQYFGPGTRLTVL.